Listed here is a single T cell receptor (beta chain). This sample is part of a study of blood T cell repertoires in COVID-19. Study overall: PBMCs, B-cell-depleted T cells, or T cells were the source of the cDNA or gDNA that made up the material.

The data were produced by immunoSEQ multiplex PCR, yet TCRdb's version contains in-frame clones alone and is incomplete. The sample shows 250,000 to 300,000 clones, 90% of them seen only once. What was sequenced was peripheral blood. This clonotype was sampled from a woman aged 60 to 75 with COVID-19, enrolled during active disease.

The CDR3 loop is CASSIRQGGPETQYF. DNA for the CDR3: TGTGCCAGTAGTATCCGGCAGGGAGGTCCAGAGACCCAGTACTTC. The chain recombines TRBV19 with TRBJ2-5, with D perhaps TRBD2 (6 bases). Deletions cut 3 bases from V and 4 bases from J, with 15 bases between. This CDR3 has 15 amino acids. The germline V gene has CDR1 LNHDA and CDR2 SQIVND (reference sequence).